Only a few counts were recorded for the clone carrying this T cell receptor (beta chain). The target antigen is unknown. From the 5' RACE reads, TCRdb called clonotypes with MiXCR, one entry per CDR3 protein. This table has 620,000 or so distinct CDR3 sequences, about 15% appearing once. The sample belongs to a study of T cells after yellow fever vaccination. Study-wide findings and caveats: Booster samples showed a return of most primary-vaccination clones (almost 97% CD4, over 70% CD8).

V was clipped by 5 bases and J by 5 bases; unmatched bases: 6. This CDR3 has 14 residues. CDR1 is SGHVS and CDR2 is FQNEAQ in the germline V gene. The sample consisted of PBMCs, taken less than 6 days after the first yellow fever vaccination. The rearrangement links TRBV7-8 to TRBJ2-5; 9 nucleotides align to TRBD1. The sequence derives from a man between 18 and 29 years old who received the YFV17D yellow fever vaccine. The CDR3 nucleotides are TGTGCCAGCAGCCAGGACAGGGGAAGCGAGACCCAGTACTTC. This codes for CASSQDRGSETQYF.